This TCR beta chain is drawn from a study of blood T cell repertoires in COVID-19. About the research overall: PBMCs, B-cell-depleted T cells, or T cells provided the cDNA or gDNA that made up the material.

The data were produced by immunoSEQ multiplex PCR, yet TCRdb's version contains in-frame clones alone and is incomplete. The sample yields about 330,000 clones, around 87% seen once. Per germline, CDR1 MRHNA and CDR2 SNTAGT. The CDR3 spans 15 residues. Trimming shortened V by 6 bases and J by 3 bases, and 15 bases separated the two germline ends. This receptor was obtained from a woman aged 30 to 39 who had recovered from COVID-19. The rearrangement links TRBV6-4 to TRBJ1-5; maybe TRBD1 (6 bases). Input material: PBMCs or T cells enriched from blood (not recorded which). CDR3 residues: CASRGQGMINQPQHF. In DNA form, the CDR3 reads TGTGCCAGCAGAGGGCAGGGGATGATCAATCAGCCCCAGCATTTT.